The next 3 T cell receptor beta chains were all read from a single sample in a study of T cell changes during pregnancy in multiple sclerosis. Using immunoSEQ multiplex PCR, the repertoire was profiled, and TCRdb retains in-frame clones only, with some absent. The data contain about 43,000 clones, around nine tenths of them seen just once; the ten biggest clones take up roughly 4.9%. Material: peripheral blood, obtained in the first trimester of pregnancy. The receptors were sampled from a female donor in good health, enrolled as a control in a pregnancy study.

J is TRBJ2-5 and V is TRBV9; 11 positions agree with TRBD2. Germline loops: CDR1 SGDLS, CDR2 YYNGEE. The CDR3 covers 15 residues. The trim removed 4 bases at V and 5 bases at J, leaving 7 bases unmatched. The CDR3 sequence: CASSPRSGGAETQYF. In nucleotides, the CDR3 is TGTGCCAGCAGCCCTCGTAGCGGGGGGGCCGAGACCCAGTACTTC.

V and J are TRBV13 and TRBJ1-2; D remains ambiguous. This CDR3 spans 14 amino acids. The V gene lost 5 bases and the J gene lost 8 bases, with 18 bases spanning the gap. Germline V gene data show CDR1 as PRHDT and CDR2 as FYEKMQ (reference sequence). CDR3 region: CASSQQEGMGGYTF. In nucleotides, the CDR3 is TGTGCCAGCAGCCAACAAGAGGGAATGGGAGGCTACACCTTC.

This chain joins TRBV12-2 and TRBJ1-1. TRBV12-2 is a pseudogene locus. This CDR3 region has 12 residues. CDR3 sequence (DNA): TGTGCAAGTCGCTCAAAGGCCCCGGAGGGTTTCTTT. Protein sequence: CASRSKAPEGFF.